This entry describes one T cell receptor (beta chain). This sample was taken from a study of blood T cell repertoires in COVID-19. Study background: Cohort 3 recovered donors had two negative PCRs, clearance, or symptom resolution. Collection of acute and convalescent COVID-19 samples took place in the United States, Italy and Spain.

Each participant's cohort was designated according to participant-reported clinical history. In germline, CDR1 is MNHEY, CDR2 SVGAGI. The ends lost 5 bases at V and 10 bases at J; junction bases unmatched: 10. The CDR3 runs to 15 residues. Methods used by the authors: Researchers report that nucleated cell counts were estimated from reference gene primer amplification. Sequenced by immunoSEQ multiplex PCR; TCRdb stores in-frame clones only, minus some. V, J and clone size were drawn from that table, and D and trimming were deduced from the DNA. The repertoire holds a few hundred thousand clones, around 87% seen once, with roughly 2% in the top ten.

This sequence joins TRBV6-5 and TRBJ1-6; TRBD1 matches at 8 bases. Input material: PBMCs or T cells enriched from blood (not recorded which). This clonotype was obtained from a man aged 40-50 years in a cohort exposed to, infected with or recovered from COVID-19 (not recorded which). The CDR3 protein is CASSQMGQAGSPLHF. The CDR3 region has the DNA TGTGCCAGCAGTCAGATGGGACAGGCGGGGTCACCCCTCCACTTT.